The present entry profiles one T cell receptor (beta chain) with its context. Its antigen is unknown. Other DNA sequences from this sample encode an identical CDR3 as well. This specimen belongs to a study of shared clonotypes between healthy human individuals. Assay: immunoSEQ multiplex PCR; the TCRdb copy retains only in-frame clones and omits some. The sample yields about 610,000 clones, around 97% seen once. CDR1 is SGDLS and CDR2 is YYNGEE in the germline V gene. V was clipped by 0 bases and J by 1 base; unmatched bases: 2. This CDR3 spans 16 amino acids. Whole-study findings and limits: About 5% was the fraction of naive CD4 clonotypes found shared across several donors.

What was sequenced was naive CD4+ T cells sorted from blood. Specified subset: CD45RA+ positively selected. The clonotype originates from a woman younger than 45 in good health. This chain links TRBV9 with TRBJ2-3; 10 positions match TRBD2. The CDR3 nucleotides are TGTGCCAGCAGCGTAGCACTAGCGGGACGCACAGATACGCAGTATTTT. Amino acid sequence: CASSVALAGRTDTQYF.